A selection of T cell receptor beta chains follows, all from one sample in a study of T cell responses to AZD1222 COVID-19 vaccine. Using immunoSEQ multiplex PCR, the repertoire was profiled, and TCRdb retains in-frame clones only, with some absent. Among approximately 140,000 clones listed, about 90% were seen once. Sequenced here: peripheral blood, sampled on day 0 of AZD1222 vaccination. The receptors stem from an adult in good health. Both conserved end residues are trimmed from each CDR3. A D gene is named only where the DNA matches it firmly. A clone size is listed for some rows: how often the clone was seen (once, few, many), or a class if it is expanded.

v_call: TRBV18
j_call: TRBJ2-1
d_call: TRBD2
clone_size: .
cdr3_aa: ASSLAGTRSNEQF

v_call: TRBV5-1
j_call: TRBJ1-2
d_call: TRBD1
clone_size: once
cdr3_aa: ASSLASRQGRNGYT

v_call: TRBV28
j_call: TRBJ1-1
d_call: TRBD1
clone_size: .
cdr3_aa: ASSSHRGNTEAF

v_call: TRBV19
j_call: TRBJ1-4
d_call: .
clone_size: .
cdr3_aa: ASSIRGAFNEKLF

v_call: TRBV4-2
j_call: TRBJ1-2
d_call: .
clone_size: .
cdr3_aa: ASSPRRGRGEGYT

v_call: TRBV25-1
j_call: TRBJ2-5
d_call: .
clone_size: .
cdr3_aa: ASSEFRAGPQETQY

v_call: TRBV6-5
j_call: TRBJ1-5
d_call: TRBD1
clone_size: .
cdr3_aa: ASSYRGQGGQPQH

v_call: TRBV9
j_call: TRBJ2-2
d_call: .
clone_size: few
cdr3_aa: ASSVTLLGWGSRGTGELF

v_call: TRBV4-1
j_call: TRBJ2-5
d_call: TRBD2
clone_size: .
cdr3_aa: ASSQGRRGVGETQY

v_call: TRBV21-1
j_call: TRBJ2-2
d_call: .
clone_size: .
cdr3_aa: ASVNRLGGDTGELF

v_call: TRBV4-2
j_call: TRBJ2-3
d_call: .
clone_size: .
cdr3_aa: ASSQDRDSFMNTQY

v_call: TRBV6-4
j_call: TRBJ1-6
d_call: .
clone_size: .
cdr3_aa: ASSAVNGSPLH

v_call: TRBV19
j_call: TRBJ1-1
d_call: .
clone_size: .
cdr3_aa: ASRSDYFEAF

v_call: TRBV28
j_call: TRBJ2-5
d_call: .
clone_size: many
cdr3_aa: ASRDSAGAQETQY

v_call: TRBV5-1
j_call: TRBJ1-1
d_call: TRBD1
clone_size: .
cdr3_aa: ASSGWTGQTEAF

v_call: TRBV19
j_call: TRBJ2-1
d_call: .
clone_size: .
cdr3_aa: ASSLSSGPRGAALSDNEQF

v_call: TRBV7-2
j_call: TRBJ1-5
d_call: .
clone_size: .
cdr3_aa: ASSVRYGNQPQH

v_call: TRBV20-1
j_call: TRBJ2-5
d_call: .
clone_size: .
cdr3_aa: SATRRETQY

v_call: TRBV6-2/TRBV6-3
j_call: TRBJ2-7
d_call: TRBD1
clone_size: few
cdr3_aa: ASSHPGQGTREQY

v_call: TRBV5-1
j_call: TRBJ2-7
d_call: TRBD2
clone_size: .
cdr3_aa: ASRARGGDLSSYEQY

v_call: TRBV15
j_call: TRBJ2-7
d_call: TRBD1
clone_size: .
cdr3_aa: ATSHHGTGSVEQY

v_call: TRBV27
j_call: TRBJ1-4
d_call: TRBD1
clone_size: .
cdr3_aa: ASSRLGTGNEKLF

v_call: TRBV4-1
j_call: TRBJ2-7
d_call: TRBD2
clone_size: .
cdr3_aa: ASSQRTSGVSGHEQY

v_call: TRBV5-4
j_call: TRBJ1-2
d_call: TRBD1
clone_size: once
cdr3_aa: ASSILQGAYYYGYT

v_call: TRBV15
j_call: TRBJ2-7
d_call: .
clone_size: .
cdr3_aa: ATSSELGELSYEQY

v_call: TRBV7-9
j_call: TRBJ1-2
d_call: .
clone_size: .
cdr3_aa: ASSEGLLYGYT

v_call: TRBV6-6
j_call: TRBJ2-7
d_call: .
clone_size: .
cdr3_aa: ASTVNFVYEQY

v_call: TRBV18
j_call: TRBJ1-2
d_call: .
clone_size: .
cdr3_aa: ASSPAEGRSYT

v_call: TRBV30
j_call: TRBJ2-3
d_call: TRBD1
clone_size: .
cdr3_aa: AWIPGQGANTQY

v_call: TRBV19
j_call: TRBJ2-3
d_call: .
clone_size: .
cdr3_aa: ASSINGGIRFGDTQY

v_call: TRBV18
j_call: TRBJ1-2
d_call: TRBD1
clone_size: .
cdr3_aa: ASSPRGPNYGYT

v_call: TRBV4-1
j_call: TRBJ2-7
d_call: .
clone_size: .
cdr3_aa: ASSQVKGEQY

v_call: TRBV6-1
j_call: TRBJ2-1
d_call: .
clone_size: .
cdr3_aa: ASSASPGRSYNEQF

v_call: TRBV9
j_call: TRBJ1-3
d_call: .
clone_size: .
cdr3_aa: ASSRGANSGNTIY

v_call: TRBV6-5
j_call: TRBJ2-2
d_call: .
clone_size: .
cdr3_aa: ASSLQGYTGELF

v_call: TRBV7-2
j_call: TRBJ1-1
d_call: .
clone_size: .
cdr3_aa: ASSFSTGNTEAF

v_call: TRBV9
j_call: TRBJ2-7
d_call: .
clone_size: .
cdr3_aa: ASSDRLGGRQY

v_call: TRBV12-3/TRBV12-4
j_call: TRBJ2-5
d_call: .
clone_size: .
cdr3_aa: ASSLDGWETQY

v_call: TRBV7-2
j_call: TRBJ2-5
d_call: .
clone_size: once
cdr3_aa: ASSVGWRGQETQY

v_call: TRBV6-6
j_call: TRBJ1-2
d_call: .
clone_size: .
cdr3_aa: ASSYRGYT

v_call: TRBV24-1
j_call: TRBJ2-5
d_call: .
clone_size: .
cdr3_aa: ATSGPQETQY